This passage covers 28 T cell receptor beta chains from one sample sequenced in a study of OX40 agonist ivuxolimab in advanced cancers. Here immunoSEQ multiplex PCR was the method, and the copy in TCRdb shows in-frame clones only, minus some. The sample lists approximately 70,000 clones, around 88% seen once, with approximately 0.6% in the top ten. This specimen was CD4+ or CD8+ T cells sorted from blood, taken in a trial of the OX40 agonist ivuxolimab. All receptors derive from an adult with an advanced solid tumor such as melanoma, head and neck, liver or kidney cancer.

The rearrangement joins TRBV19 to TRBJ1-5, with D possibly TRBD1 on 5 matching bases. This CDR3 region has 13 residues. Germline CDR1 reads LNHDA; CDR2 reads SQIVND (reference sequence). Trimming removed 6 bases from V and 4 bases from J, with 10 bases in between. The DNA for the CDR3 is TGTGCCAGTAGATGGGACTTTAATCAGCCCCAGCATTTT. Translating gives CASRWDFNQPQHF.

V gene TRBV19 combines with J gene TRBJ1-2; D is ambiguous. The germline V gene encodes CDR1 LNHDA and CDR2 SQIVND (reference sequence). Trimming cost V 5 bases and J 4 bases, with 14 bases left between them. There are 14 residues in the CDR3. The CDR3 protein is CASSLLGGGYGYTF. As DNA, the CDR3 is TGTGCCAGTAGTCTCCTCGGTGGTGGCTATGGCTACACCTTC. Combining the CDR3 with reference TRBV19 and TRBJ1-2 gives the whole variable domain DGGITQSPKYLFRKEGQNVTLSCEQNLNHDAMYWYRQDPGQGLRLIYYSQIVNDFQKGDIAEGYSVSREKKESFPLTVTSAQKNPTAFYLCASSLLGGGYGYTFGSGTRLTVV.

The J gene is TRBJ2-5, the V gene TRBV5-1; no definite D call. V lost 1 base and J 0 bases, leaving 1 base between the germline ends. Germline V gene lookup returns CDR1 SGHRS and CDR2 YFSETQ. This CDR3 spans 12 amino acids. CDR3 protein: CASSLYQETQYF. The CDR3 coding sequence is TGCGCCAGCAGCTTGTACCAAGAGACCCAGTACTTC.

Points on this clone: Distinct nucleotide sequences in the sample also encode this CDR3. The chain is built from TRBV6-6 and TRBJ2-2; 12 bases align to TRBD1. From germline, CDR1 is MNHNY and CDR2 SVGAGI (reference sequence). The ends lost 2 bases at V and 7 bases at J; junction bases unmatched: 2. The CDR3 covers 15 residues. In nucleotides, the CDR3 is TGTGCCAGCAGTTACGGGACAGGGGGCATCGGGGAGCTGTTTTTT. As protein: CASSYGTGGIGELFF.

This clone was observed a single time. The chain's CDR3 is CASRTGVATTNEKLFF. The DNA for the CDR3 is TGTGCCAGCAGGACAGGGGTAGCAACAACTAATGAAAAACTGTTTTTT. V gene TRBV2 combines with J gene TRBJ1-4, with 8 bases aligning to TRBD1. The CDR3 covers 16 residues. The V gene end was trimmed by 6 bases and the J gene end by 0 bases; junction bases not matched to a gene: 6. Germline V gene data show CDR1 as SNHLY and CDR2 as FYNNEI. Drawing the rest from reference TRBV2 and TRBJ1-4, the complete variable domain is EPEVTQTPSHQVTQMGQEVILRCVPISNHLYFYWYRQILGQKVEFLVSFYNNEISEKSEIFDDQFSVERPDGSNFTLKIRSTKLEDSAMYFCASRTGVATTNEKLFFGSGTQLSVL.

V usage is TRBV5-6 and J usage is TRBJ2-5, with D unresolved. The CDR3 extends over 13 amino acids. V was cut by 2 bases and J by 5 bases, with 10 bases left in between. The germline V gene encodes CDR1 SGHDT and CDR2 YYEEEE. The CDR3 loop is CASSFAYGETQYF. The DNA for the CDR3 is TGTGCCAGCAGCTTTGCGTACGGGGAGACCCAGTACTTC.

For the CDR3, the DNA is TGTGCCAGCAGTCCCCTACAGGGGAGCGGCCCGGAGACCCAGTACTTC. This encodes CASSPLQGSGPETQYF. V is TRBV27 and J is TRBJ2-5, with TRBD1 matching over 7 bases. The germline V gene encodes CDR1 MNHEY and CDR2 SMNVEV (reference sequence). CDR3 length: 16 residues. V lost 5 bases to trimming and J lost 5 bases; unmatched junction nucleotides: 14.

The chain carries TRBV6-1 and TRBJ1-4, with D tentatively TRBD1 (5 bases). CDR3 length: 14 amino acids. Germline V gives CDR1 MNHNS, CDR2 SASEGT. Trimming removed 3 bases from V and 5 bases from J, with 10 bases in between. The CDR3 DNA reads TGTGCCAGCAGTGATGGGACGGCGAATGAAAAACTGTTTTTT. The encoded protein is CASSDGTANEKLFF.

The V call is TRBV20-1, the J call TRBJ2-7; D may be TRBD2 (7 bases). V was pared by 0 bases and J by 12 bases, with 12 bases between. Germline CDR1 reads DFQATT; CDR2 reads SNEGSKA (reference sequence). The length of the CDR3 is 11 residues. CDR3: CSARDRGAAYF. The DNA for the CDR3 is TGCAGTGCTAGAGATCGGGGGGCAGCGTACTTC.

This clone occurred a few times. The J gene is TRBJ1-5, the V gene TRBV10-3; D gene ambiguous. CDR1 ENHRY and CDR2 SYGVKD come from the germline V gene. V was cut by 0 bases and J by 3 bases, with 12 bases left in between. This CDR3 is 16 amino acids long. In DNA form, the CDR3 reads TGTGCCATCAGTGAGTCGAACCCTGGGTTCAATCAGCCCCAGCATTTT. This encodes CAISESNPGFNQPQHF.

The chain employs TRBV18 and TRBJ1-3; no clear D gene. CDR1 and CDR2 (germline): KGHSH, LQKENI. The CDR3 covers 15 residues. V shed 0 bases and J shed 4 bases, with 10 bases lying between them. CDR3 coding DNA: TGTGCCAGCTCACCACCTAATCCCAAAGGAAACACCATATATTTT. It translates to CASSPPNPKGNTIYF.

The chain couples TRBV2 to TRBJ1-2; possible D gene TRBD1, 6 bases. The ends were cut back, 5 bases at V and 6 bases at J, with 16 bases in the middle. The CDR3 runs to 14 residues. Germline assignment: CDR1 SNHLY and CDR2 FYNNEI. For the CDR3, the DNA is TGTGCCAGCAGTCCCTCCGCAGGGGTGGATGGCTACACCTTC. The encoded protein is CASSPSAGVDGYTF. Full variable domain (remainder filled in from reference TRBV2 and TRBJ1-2): EPEVTQTPSHQVTQMGQEVILRCVPISNHLYFYWYRQILGQKVEFLVSFYNNEISEKSEIFDDQFSVERPDGSNFTLKIRSTKLEDSAMYFCASSPSAGVDGYTFGSGTRLTVV.

The chain uses TRBV6-1 and TRBJ2-7; perhaps TRBD1 as D (6 bases). CDR1 and CDR2 from the germline V gene are MNHNS and SASEGT. The CDR3 is 14 amino acids. Trimming stripped 2 bases from V and 5 bases from J, with 13 bases between. CDR3 sequence (DNA): TGTGCCAGCAGTGAAAGTTATAAGGGGGACGAGCAGTACTTC. It encodes CASSESYKGDEQYF.

The J gene is TRBJ2-5, the V gene TRBV15; 9 positions match TRBD2. The CDR3 is 15 residues long. Germline CDR1 and CDR2: LNHNV and YYDKDF (reference sequence). V shed 5 bases, J shed 4 bases, and the junction held 8 bases outside the gene matches. The CDR3 sequence: CATSGPRGGAETQYF. In DNA, the CDR3 is TGTGCCACCAGCGGTCCGCGGGGGGGCGCAGAGACCCAGTACTTC.

This sequence joins TRBV5-3 and TRBJ2-3; a weak D match, TRBD2 (6 bases). TRBV5-3 qualifies as an ORF whose function is uncertain. CDR3 length: 16 amino acids. V was cut by 4 bases and J by 2 bases, with 17 bases left in between. CDR3 region: CARSPPGVRYTDTQYF. CDR3 coding DNA: TGTGCCAGAAGCCCACCGGGGGTGAGGTACACAGATACGCAGTATTTT.

The CDR3 sequence: CASSQGRARGRVQPQHF. CDR3 in DNA: TGCGCCAGCAGCCAAGGTCGGGCCAGGGGGCGGGTTCAGCCCCAGCATTTT. V is TRBV4-1 and J is TRBJ1-5; TRBD1 matches at 8 bases. The CDR3 is 17 residues long. J lost 6 bases, V lost 1 base, and 11 bases had no gene match. CDR1 MGHRA and CDR2 YSYEKL come from the germline V gene.

V gene TRBV30 combines with J gene TRBJ2-3, with a tentative D call TRBD2 (6 bases). The V gene's germline CDR1 is GTSNPN and CDR2 SVGIG (reference sequence). The CDR3 is made up of 13 amino acids. Trimming shortened V by 2 bases and J by 3 bases, and 9 bases separated the two germline ends. CDR3 in amino acids: CAWSFGGTDTQYF. As DNA, the CDR3 is TGTGCCTGGAGTTTTGGGGGGACAGATACGCAGTATTTT. The full variable domain, in which reference TRBV30 and TRBJ2-3 provide the parts outside the CDR3, is SQTIHQWPATLVQPVGSPLSLECTVEGTSNPNLYWYRQAAGRGLQLLFYSVGIGQISSEVPQNLSASRPQDRQFILSSKKLLLSDSGFYLCAWSFGGTDTQYFGPGTRLTVL.

The V call is TRBV6-6, the J call TRBJ2-3, with 10 bases identical to TRBD2. V dropped 6 bases and J dropped 4; count of bases not matched to a gene: 7. Germline loops: CDR1 MNHNY, CDR2 SVGAGI (reference sequence). The CDR3 has 15 amino acids. The CDR3 is CASSQTAGGSDTQYF. The CDR3 bases are TGTGCCAGCAGCCAAACAGCGGGGGGGTCAGATACGCAGTATTTT.

The chain joins TRBV7-2 to TRBJ2-1, with D tentatively TRBD1 (5 bases). There are 15 residues in the CDR3. Germline-derived CDR1 and CDR2 are SGHTA and FQGNSA. V lost 1 base, J lost 4 bases, and 11 bases lay in between. CDR3 region: CASSLDRGEYNEQFF. The CDR3 bases are TGTGCCAGCAGCTTAGATAGGGGCGAGTACAATGAGCAGTTCTTC. Full variable domain (remainder filled in from reference TRBV7-2 and TRBJ2-1): GAGVSQSPSNKVTEKGKDVELRCDPISGHTALYWYRQSLGQGLEFLIYFQGNSAPDKSGLPSDRFSAERTGGSVSTLTIQRTQQEDSAVYLCASSLDRGEYNEQFFGPGTRLTVL.

This clone was observed a single time. J is TRBJ2-1 and V is TRBV5-4, with D perhaps given as TRBD1 or TRBD2 (5 bases each). CDR3 length: 16 residues. The germline V gene has CDR1 SGHNT and CDR2 YYREEE (reference sequence). Deletions cut 0 bases from V and 0 bases from J, with 10 bases between. CDR3 in amino acids: CASSLGPGTSYNEQFF. The CDR3, as DNA: TGTGCCAGCAGCTTGGGTCCGGGGACCTCCTACAATGAGCAGTTCTTC.

The CDR3 bases are TGCAGCGTTGGGATGGGACGCACAGATACGCAGTATTTT. It codes for CSVGMGRTDTQYF. The genes are TRBV29-1 and TRBJ2-3; tentatively, D is TRBD1 or TRBD2 (5 bases each). Germline V gene data show CDR1 as SQVTM and CDR2 as ANQGSEA. The CDR3 loop spans 13 amino acids. Trimming removed 4 bases at V and 1 base at J, with 9 bases between.

This rearrangement joins TRBV5-1 to TRBJ1-2, with TRBD1 identical over 7 bases. In germline, CDR1 is SGHRS, CDR2 YFSETQ. CDR3 size: 13 residues. The V and J ends lost 4 bases and 6 bases, in that order; junction bases with no gene match: 6. CDR3 sequence reads: CASSRDSLNGYTF. Written as DNA, the CDR3 is TGCGCCAGCAGCCGGGACAGCTTAAATGGCTACACCTTC.

The chain uses TRBV5-1 and TRBJ2-1; TRBD1 agrees at 9 bases. CDR1 and CDR2 from the germline V gene are SGHRS and YFSETQ. CDR3 length: 15 amino acids. The ends lost 1 base at V and 4 bases at J; junction bases unmatched: 3. CDR3 sequence: CASSLLGQGYNEQFF. Written as DNA, the CDR3 is TGCGCCAGCAGCTTGTTAGGACAGGGGTACAATGAGCAGTTCTTC.

In DNA, the CDR3 is TGTGCCAGCCAGCTCCCCCCTTACAATGAGCAGTTCTTC. The encoded protein is CASQLPPYNEQFF. The chain links TRBV2 to TRBJ2-1; D ambiguous. CDR3 length: 13 residues. The V end was cut by 8 bases, the J end by 4 bases, with 12 bases between. Germline CDR1 reads SNHLY; CDR2 reads FYNNEI.

The chain carries TRBV5-8 and TRBJ2-5, with 8 bases matching TRBD1. The CDR3 spans 15 residues. With 0 bases clipped from V and 5 bases from J, the junction kept 6 bases outside the gene matches. The germline CDR1 and CDR2 sequences are SGHTS and YDEGEE. Here the CDR3 reads CASSLVQGAGETQYF. As DNA, the CDR3 is TGTGCCAGCAGCTTGGTGCAGGGGGCGGGGGAGACCCAGTACTTC. Using reference TRBV5-8 and TRBJ2-5 for the parts outside the CDR3, the full variable domain is EAGVTQSPTHLIKTRGQQATLRCSPISGHTSVYWYQQALGLGLQFLLWYDEGEERNRGNFPPRFSGRQFPNYSSELNVNALELEDSALYLCASSLVQGAGETQYFGPGTRLLVL.

The V call is TRBV4-1, the J call TRBJ2-2, with TRBD1 matching 9 bases. J was trimmed by 1 base and V by 4 bases; bases with no gene match: 4. This CDR3 contains 16 residues. In germline, CDR1 is MGHRA, CDR2 YSYEKL. In DNA, the CDR3 is TGCGCCAGCAGCCGGCCGGGACAGGGGAACACCGGGGAGCTGTTTTTT. Its translation: CASSRPGQGNTGELFF.

The chain combines TRBV14 with TRBJ1-2; 7 bases agree with TRBD1. CDR1 SGHDN and CDR2 FVKESK come from the germline V gene. The V and J ends lost 1 base and 8 bases, in that order; junction bases with no gene match: 7. The CDR3 is 14 amino acids. The CDR3 bases are TGTGCCAGCAGCCAAGTCGACAGGGTCGGGGGCTACACCTTC. Protein sequence: CASSQVDRVGGYTF.

This clone was recorded only once. The V gene is TRBV18, the J gene TRBJ2-5; possible D gene TRBD1, 6 bases. The V end lost 1 base, the J end lost 7 bases, and 16 bases lay between the germline ends. This CDR3 contains 15 residues. The V gene's germline CDR1 is KGHSH and CDR2 LQKENI. The CDR3, as DNA: TGTGCCAGCTCACCACAACAGGGCCCCGAGGGGACCCAGTACTTC. This gives the protein CASSPQQGPEGTQYF.